The T cell receptor (beta chain) described here comes from a study of blood T cell repertoires in COVID-19. About the research overall: The United States, Italy and Spain supplied acute and convalescent COVID-19 samples. T cells, B-cell-depleted T cells, or PBMCs supplied cDNA or gDNA.

Germline assignment: CDR1 ENHRY and CDR2 SYGVKD. Deletions cut 3 bases from V and 5 bases from J, with 10 bases between. There are 14 residues in the CDR3. Per the authors' pipeline: Reference gene primer amplification yielded estimated nucleated cell counts. Repertoires were generated with immunoSEQ multiplex PCR, while TCRdb's copy carries only in-frame clones and drops some. That table supplies the V and J calls and clone size; D and trimming were determined from the DNA. The sample lists roughly 250,000 clones; approximately 82% were seen once. The sample comprised peripheral blood. The clonotype was recovered from a woman of 80 years or more with active or convalescent COVID-19. This chain links TRBV10-3 with TRBJ1-4; D possibly corresponds to TRBD1 (6 bases). In DNA form, the CDR3 reads TGTGCCATCAGTGAAGGGGGTCCCAATGAAAAACTGTTTTTT. Amino acids: CAISEGGPNEKLFF.